This T cell receptor (beta chain) stems from a study of CD8 T cells in Susac syndrome (dated by TCRdb to the late 2010s). Turning to the overall study: Of the Susac syndrome patients who were sequenced, about 6 had clinically active disease and fewer than ten were in clinical remission. At blood withdrawal, Susac syndrome patients were therapy-naive, treated with corticosteroids (with IVIg additionally given to some), or treated with IVIg alone. The study used repertoire sequencing to test whether antigen drove CD8+ T cell activation and differentiation in Susac syndrome.

Peripheral blood CD8+ and CD4+ T cells from healthy donors, Susac syndrome patients and multiple sclerosis patients were profiled by high-throughput TCR beta sequencing. The Susac syndrome patients fulfilled recently defined diagnostic criteria for either definite or probable disease. Bulk CD8+ and CD4+ T cells were purified by magnetic negative isolation, while CD8+ TEMRA cells were enriched using FACS. Blood was drawn into EDTA tubes, processed within 24 hours, and PBMCs were isolated by density gradient centrifugation. PBMCs intended for TCR sequencing were cryopreserved in liquid nitrogen and thawed later in a water bath at 37 degrees C. Purity of sorted or isolated CD4+, CD8+ and CD8+ TEMRA cells was at least 90%. The investigation overall reported the following: No clonal expansion was detected in the CD4+ T cell repertoire of Susac syndrome patients. The TCR sequencing and HLA analysis was acknowledged to have included a relatively small number of individuals.

As for this clonotype: Its recognized antigen is unknown. Base qualities were left out, and no much larger clone turns up one base away.

RNA was extracted with the RNeasy kit and about 0.5 to 1 ug was reverse transcribed using random hexamers. The immunoSEQ multiplex PCR assay, covering 54 Vbeta and 13 Jbeta segments, was used to amplify TCR beta CDR3 regions. Bias from PCR amplification was corrected by using a synthetic template baseline for primer optimization and for computational correction. Per the authors' processing: Reads were annotated to V, D and J genes according to IMGT and were analyzed with immunoSEQ Analyzer, with only productive sequences retained. To calculate clonality, Shannon entropy was normalized by log2 of the number of productive unique sequences and then subtracted from one. For each patient and control, public and private clones were evaluated among the 100 most prevalent clones. Clones were defined as Susac-specific when absent from the healthy and MS cohorts, from approximately 970 published viral clones and from other ImmuneACCESS disease sequences. TCRdb trimmed public reads at Q25 via fastp, called clones via MiXCR and kept in-frame beta chains. CDR3 protein sequences are deduplicated, and each keeps its most common genes and DNA. TCRdb's processing, not the study's, gives the V and J calls here. The table for this sample lists approximately 77,000 distinct CDR3 sequences; 90% to 95% of them were counted only once. The ten largest clonotypes hold about 0.52% of the sample.

Trimming leaves V shorter by 1 base and J shorter by 4 bases, with the junction holding 6 bases beyond the gene matches. CDR1 and CDR2 (LGHDT, YNNKEL) derive from the germline V gene (reference sequence). The CDR3 runs 17 amino acids, cysteine and phenylalanine included. Just the 51-base CDR3 DNA is kept, in frame starting at base 1. Rearrangement joined TRBV3-1 to TRBJ2-2, with 10 bases aligning to TRBD1. This sequence was found in a human donor with Susac syndrome. The sequenced material came from CD4+ T cells from PBMCs. In nucleotide form, the sequence is TGTGCCAGCAGCCAAGGCCCGGGACAGGGGATCACCGGGGAGCTGTTTTTT. It encodes CASSQGPGQGITGELFF.